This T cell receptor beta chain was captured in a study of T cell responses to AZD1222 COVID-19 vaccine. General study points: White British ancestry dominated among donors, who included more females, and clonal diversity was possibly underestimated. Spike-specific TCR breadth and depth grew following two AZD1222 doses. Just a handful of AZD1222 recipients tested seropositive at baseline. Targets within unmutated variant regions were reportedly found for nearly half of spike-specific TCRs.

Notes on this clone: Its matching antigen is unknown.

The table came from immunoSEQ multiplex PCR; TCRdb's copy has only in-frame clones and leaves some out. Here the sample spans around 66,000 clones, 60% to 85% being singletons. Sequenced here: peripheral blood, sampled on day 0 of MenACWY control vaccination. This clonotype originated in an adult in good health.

In nucleotides, the CDR3 is TGTGCCAGCAGCTTGGGGGATCAGCCCCAGCATTTT. Translation gives CASSLGDQPQHF. This chain joins TRBV5-5 and TRBJ1-5; no reliable D call. The CDR3 has 12 residues. Per germline, CDR1 SGHKS and CDR2 YYEKEE (reference sequence). The V and J ends lost 0 bases and 5 bases respectively, with 3 bases between them.